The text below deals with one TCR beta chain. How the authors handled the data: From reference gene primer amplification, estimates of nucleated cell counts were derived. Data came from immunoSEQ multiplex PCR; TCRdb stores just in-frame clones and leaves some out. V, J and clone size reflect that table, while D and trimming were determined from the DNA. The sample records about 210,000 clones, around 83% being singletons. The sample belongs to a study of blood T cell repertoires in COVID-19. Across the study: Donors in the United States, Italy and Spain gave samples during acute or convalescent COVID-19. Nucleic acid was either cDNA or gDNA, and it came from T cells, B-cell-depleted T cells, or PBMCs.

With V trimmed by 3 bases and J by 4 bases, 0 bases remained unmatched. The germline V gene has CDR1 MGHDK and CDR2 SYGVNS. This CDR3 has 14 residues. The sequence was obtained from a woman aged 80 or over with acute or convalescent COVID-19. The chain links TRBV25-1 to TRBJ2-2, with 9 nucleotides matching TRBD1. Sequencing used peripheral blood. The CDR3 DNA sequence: TGTGCCAGCAGTGAGACAGGGGGCACCGGGGAGCTGTTTTTT. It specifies CASSETGGTGELFF.